Given below is one T cell receptor (beta chain) in context. Antigen specificity is unknown. TCRdb's copy holds only in-frame clones and misses some; the assay was immunoSEQ multiplex PCR. The sample has roughly 500,000 clones, roughly 89% seen once; the top ten hold over 2.5%. This sample's treatment: about 20 received Ad26.COV2.S at low or high dose, single or two shots; a few received placebo; per-sample allocation not given. Collection of samples fell on day 63 after the first vaccine or placebo injection. Aged 18-55 years, donor was enrolled in Boston in 2020. The sample originates from a study of Ad26.COV2.S vaccination and SARS-CoV-2 variants. Overall study context: Doses of Ad26.COV2.S were injected into muscle once or twice, 56 days apart. Study-level points and caveats: In TCR breadth and depth analyses, total T cell responses may have been underestimated. CD8+ and CD4+ T cells specific for spike reportedly responded with substantial breadth after vaccination.

CDR1 and CDR2 from the germline V gene are GTSNPN and SVGIG (reference sequence). V was shortened by 3 bases and J by 2 bases, with 17 bases between the two germline ends. This CDR3 region has 16 residues. The specimen was peripheral blood, collected in a trial of Ad26.COV2.S vaccine versus placebo. The V and J genes are TRBV30 and TRBJ1-3; a possible D gene is TRBD1 (6 bases). The TCR originated in a person between 18 and 65 years old who received the Ad26.COV2.S COVID-19 vaccine or a placebo. The CDR3 bases are TGTGCCTGGAGGAATTACAGGGAAGTGACTGGAAACACCATATATTTT. Translation: CAWRNYREVTGNTIYF. The entire variable domain, with the rest obtained from reference TRBV30 and TRBJ1-3, is as follows: SQTIHQWPATLVQPVGSPLSLECTVEGTSNPNLYWYRQAAGRGLQLLFYSVGIGQISSEVPQNLSASRPQDRQFILSSKKLLLSDSGFYLCAWRNYREVTGNTIYFGEGSWLTVV.